This paragraph reports one TCR beta chain. The sample belongs to a study of patients and donors after allogeneic stem cell transplantation. TCRdb analysed the RT-PCR reads with MiXCR anew, one entry per CDR3 protein. In the table there are roughly 940,000 distinct CDR3 sequences, roughly 18% of which are singletons. The germline V gene has CDR1 MGHRA and CDR2 YSYEKL. V trimming: 3 bases; J trimming: 6 bases; junction bases outside the gene matches: 12. The length of the CDR3 is 18 residues. The V gene is TRBV4-1, the J gene TRBJ2-5; 14 bases are a match to TRBD2. This receptor was identified in a human donor who was either an allogeneic HSCT recipient or a stem cell or donor lymphocyte infusion donor (not recorded which). It is not recorded whose cells these are; they may come from a transplant donor. Material for sequencing was blood, either unsorted or a sorted T cell fraction (not recorded which). CDR3 in DNA: TGCGCCAGCAGCCACCTGGGACTAGCGGGAGAATCTAGGAAGACCCAGTACTTC. Amino acids: CASSHLGLAGESRKTQYF.